The 2 T cell receptor beta chains presented below share a single source sample, sequenced in a study of blood T cell repertoires in COVID-19. Sequencing was performed with immunoSEQ multiplex PCR; in TCRdb, only in-frame clones are kept and a portion is missing. The sample lists tens of thousands of clones, 85% to 90% seen once, with approximately 19% in the top ten. The sequencing sample was made of peripheral blood. The receptor source for this set is a human donor in a cohort sampled during active COVID-19.

This sequence joins TRBV6-6 and TRBJ2-3, with 11 bases matching TRBD2. CDR3 size: 15 residues. V trimming: 6 bases; J trimming: 0 bases; junction bases outside the gene matches: 2. From germline, CDR1 is MNHNY and CDR2 SVGAGI (reference sequence). Written as DNA, the CDR3 is TGTGCCAGCAGACTAGCGGGGGCTAGCACAGATACGCAGTATTTT. Amino acid sequence: CASRLAGASTDTQYF.

The chain employs TRBV9 and TRBJ2-6; TRBD1 aligns across 10 bases. With V trimmed by 3 bases and J by 2 bases, 11 bases remained unmatched. This CDR3 is built from 19 residues. CDR1 is SGDLS, CDR2 YYNGEE, per germline. CDR3 coding DNA: TGTGCCAGCAGCGCGCGACCGGGACAGGGGTTGACTGGGGCCAACGTCCTGACTTTC. Encoded protein: CASSARPGQGLTGANVLTF.